Listed here are 14 T cell receptor beta chains from one sample, sequenced in a study of T cells in Graves' hyperthyroidism and ophthalmopathy. TCR beta CDR3 sequences were amplified from RNA transcripts. Initially, a first-round RT-PCR of the TCR CDR3 employed the HTBI primer set. TCRdb redid the calling of the multiplex PCR reads with MiXCR, one entry per CDR3 protein. The sample has roughly 800,000 distinct CDR3 sequences, approximately 40% seen once; the top ten hold approximately 8.7%. Source material: blood. These receptors all come from a young man with Graves' hyperthyroidism.

This clonotype was counted a single time. The chain recombines TRBV11-1 with TRBJ1-5, with a possible D match to TRBD1 (5 bases). Germline CDR1 SGHAT, CDR2 FQDESV (reference sequence). V shed 5 bases and J shed 7 bases, with 21 bases lying between them. The CDR3 has 16 residues. CDR3 in DNA: TGTGCCAGCAGCCTGGGCGCTGTGCAGGGCCGACAGCCCCAGCATTTT. Amino acid sequence: CASSLGAVQGRQPQHF. Using reference TRBV11-1 and TRBJ1-5 for the parts outside the CDR3, the full variable domain is EAEVAQSPRYKITEKSQAVAFWCDPISGHATLYWYRQILGQGPELLVQFQDESVVDDSQLPKDRFSAERLKGVDSTLKIQPAELGDSAMYLCASSLGAVQGRQPQHFGDGTRLSIL.

The CDR3, as DNA: TGTGCCAGCAGCTCCATACAGGGACCCCTCTACGAGCAGTACTTC. It encodes CASSSIQGPLYEQYF. The gene calls are TRBV5-4 and TRBJ2-7; possibly TRBD1 for D (6 bases). Trimming removed 3 bases from V and 3 bases from J, with 16 bases in between. The CDR3 has 15 amino acids. CDR1 is SGHNT and CDR2 is YYREEE in the germline V gene (reference sequence).

The chain has TRBV19 and TRBJ1-5, with 7 nucleotides matching TRBD1. CDR3 length: 15 amino acids. CDR1 and CDR2 (germline): LNHDA, SQIVND (reference sequence). After removal of 4 bases from V and 5 bases from J, the junction contained 8 bases not matched to a gene. CDR3 protein: CASSTSGTDYQPQHF. CDR3 nucleotide sequence: TGTGCCAGTAGTACCTCCGGGACAGACTATCAGCCCCAGCATTTT.

The CDR3 bases are TGTGCCAGCAGCTTAGGCGTGGGGACTGTGAACACTGAAGCTTTCTTT. This gives the protein CASSLGVGTVNTEAFF. The rearrangement links TRBV13 to TRBJ1-1; possibly TRBD1 for D (5 bases). This CDR3 is built from 16 residues. V was clipped by 0 bases and J by 0 bases, with 11 bases between them. Looked up from germline, CDR1 is PRHDT and CDR2 is FYEKMQ (reference sequence).

This clonotype was recorded at least ten times. This may arise from a read error, as a much more abundant clone is one base away. J is TRBJ1-5 and V is TRBV9, with D perhaps TRBD1 (5 bases). CDR1 and CDR2 (germline): SGDLS, YYNGEE. The CDR3 spans 13 residues. V was cut by 5 bases and J by 6 bases, with 12 bases left in between. Here the CDR3 DNA reads TGTGCCAGCAGTGGGGACGGGATTCAGCCCCAGCATTTT. This gives the protein CASSGDGIQPQHF.

As regards this clonotype: A read error is possible here, since a much larger clone lies one base away. The CDR3 carries no conserved terminal phenylalanine or tryptophan, so it likely arises from a read error. The chain couples TRBV7-9 to TRBJ1-1; 7 bases are a match to TRBD1. Germline V lookup: CDR1 SEHNR, CDR2 FQNEAQ (reference sequence). V trimming: 5 bases; J trimming: 1 base; junction bases outside the gene matches: 4. The CDR3 has 14 amino acids. CDR3 nucleotide sequence: TGTGCCAGCAGCCATGGACAGGAGAACACTGAAGCTTTCCTT. This sequence encodes CASSHGQENTEAFL.

This clonotype was seen many times. This chain connects TRBV2 to TRBJ1-1, with TRBD1 matching 7 bases. Unmatched junction bases numbered 5, after V lost 7 bases and J lost 0 bases. The V gene's germline CDR1 is SNHLY and CDR2 FYNNEI. CDR3 size: 14 residues. The CDR3 DNA reads TGTGCCAGCATTCCCGACAGGGTGAACACTGAAGCTTTCTTT. Translated, it gives CASIPDRVNTEAFF.

J is TRBJ2-3 and V is TRBV9; 7 nucleotides match TRBD2. With 0 bases clipped from V and 4 bases from J, the junction kept 5 bases outside the gene matches. Germline lookup yields CDR1 SGDLS and CDR2 YYNGEE. The CDR3 consists of 15 residues. CDR3 in amino acids: CASSVAGAGADTQYF. The CDR3 coding sequence is TGTGCCAGCAGCGTAGCTGGGGCGGGGGCAGATACGCAGTATTTT.

The chain has TRBV10-3 and TRBJ1-5; unclear D gene. This CDR3 contains 13 residues. V was shortened by 10 bases and J by 3 bases, with 13 bases between the two germline ends. Germline loops: CDR1 ENHRY, CDR2 SYGVKD. Here the CDR3 reads CASAARDNQPQHF. The CDR3, as DNA: TGTGCCAGCGCGGCGAGGGACAATCAGCCCCAGCATTTT.

About this clonotype: Relative to the germline gene, one junction end is altered; a read error may explain this. The chain links TRBV7-9 to TRBJ2-6; D is unclear. Germline CDR1 reads SEHNR; CDR2 reads FQNEAQ (reference sequence). The CDR3 spans 18 residues. The CDR3 loop is CASSQDVPVSSGANVLTF. DNA of the CDR3: TGCGCCAGCAGCCAAGATGTTCCGGTGAGCTCTGGGGCCAACGTCCTGACTTTC. Full variable domain (rest looked up from reference TRBV7-9 and TRBJ2-6): DTGVSQNPRHKITKRGQNVTFRCDPISEHNRLYWYRQTLGQGPEFLTYFQNEAQLEKSRLLSDRFSAERPKGSFSTLEIQRTEQGDSAMYLCASSQDVPVSSGANVLTFGAGSRLTVL.

Ten or more counts support this clonotype. The chain uses TRBV7-9 and TRBJ1-1; D may be TRBD1 (5 bases). This CDR3 comprises 14 residues. Looked up from germline, CDR1 is SEHNR and CDR2 is FQNEAQ (reference sequence). V dropped 3 bases and J dropped 1 base, with 9 bases sitting between them. The CDR3 nucleotides read TGTGCCAGCAGCTTCCGGGACGAGAACACTGAAGCTTTCTTT. This encodes CASSFRDENTEAFF.

Of note for this clonotype: A much bigger clone sits one base away, suggesting this may be a read error. The rearrangement joins TRBV12-3 or TRBV12-4 to TRBJ1-5, with TRBD1 matching over 7 bases. CDR3 size: 13 residues. The CDR3 DNA follows: TGTGTCAGCAGTTGGGACAGAAATCAGCCCCAGCATTTT. It codes for CVSSWDRNQPQHF.

This clonotype was found a few times. For the CDR3, the DNA is TGTGCCAGCAGCCAAGAACTAGCGGAGTACGAGCAGTACTTC. Translation: CASSQELAEYEQYF. The chain uses TRBV7-2 and TRBJ2-7, with 8 positions matching TRBD2. The CDR3 consists of 14 residues. V trimming: 5 bases; J trimming: 4 bases; junction bases outside the gene matches: 7. The germline V gene has CDR1 SGHTA and CDR2 FQGNSA.

CDR3 DNA: TGCGCCAGCAGCGTATTTGAGATGGGTGAAGCTTTCTTT. Translating gives CASSVFEMGEAFF. This chain links TRBV5-1 with TRBJ1-1; D unclear. The ends were cut back, 4 bases at V and 7 bases at J, with 14 bases in the middle. Looked up from germline, CDR1 is SGHRS and CDR2 is YFSETQ. The CDR3 loop spans 13 amino acids.